Listed below are T cell receptor beta chains from one sample, sequenced in a study of OX40 agonist ivuxolimab in advanced cancers. The data were produced by immunoSEQ multiplex PCR, yet TCRdb's version contains in-frame clones alone and is incomplete. The sample consists of approximately 55,000 clones, 75% to 90% of them appearing once. Sequencing was performed on CD4+ or CD8+ T cells sorted from blood, taken in a trial of the OX40 agonist ivuxolimab. Receptors were obtained from an adult with an advanced solid tumor such as melanoma, head and neck, liver or kidney cancer. Each CDR3 is given without its conserved first and last residue.

j_gene: TRBJ1-4; len: 12; v_gene: TRBV5-1; CDR3aa: ASSQTGGTEKLF
j_gene: TRBJ2-2; len: 11; v_gene: TRBV29-1; CDR3aa: SVGPGYTGELF
j_gene: TRBJ2-7; len: 13; v_gene: TRBV30; CDR3aa: AWSAPGRATYEQY
j_gene: TRBJ2-7; len: 12; v_gene: TRBV30; CDR3aa: AWDGQGSVYEQY
j_gene: TRBJ1-4; len: 11; v_gene: TRBV5-1; CDR3aa: ASSPNRGEKLF
j_gene: TRBJ2-7; len: 11; v_gene: TRBV30; CDR3aa: AWSRTGVHEQY
j_gene: TRBJ1-2; len: 10; v_gene: TRBV11-2; CDR3aa: ASRDRGYGYT
j_gene: TRBJ2-7; len: 13; v_gene: TRBV7-9; CDR3aa: ASSQDYRPNYEQY
j_gene: TRBJ1-1; len: 15; v_gene: TRBV19; CDR3aa: ASSIGLRWQAVTEAF
j_gene: TRBJ1-1; len: 12; v_gene: TRBV6-6; CDR3aa: ASSYSRPNTEAF
j_gene: TRBJ1-6; len: 11; v_gene: TRBV2; CDR3aa: ASKDIYNSPLH